What follows describes a single T cell receptor beta chain. Its cognate antigen is unknown. In the PCR, 60 Vbeta and 13 Jbeta primers were used. Sequencing used immunoSEQ multiplex PCR; TCRdb keeps in-frame clones, though not all of them. The sample includes tens of thousands of clones, around 66% seen only once; the top ten take 3% to 5%. After removal of 3 bases from V and 2 bases from J, the junction contained 4 bases not matched to a gene. Per the germline V gene, CDR1 is SGHNT and CDR2 is YENEEA. The CDR3 runs 15 residues. This specimen comes from a study of cytomegalovirus exposure and HLA in healthy donors. Study outcomes and limitations: Follow-up analysis found HLA locus-dependent TCR association rates, highest for DRB1 and lowest for HLA-C.

The material sequenced was PBMCs. The chain couples TRBV11-3 to TRBJ1-1, with 9 nucleotides matching TRBD1. The TCR originated in a man aged 30 to 45 in good health and CMV-seronegative. Written as DNA, the CDR3 is TGTGCCAGCAGCTTGACAGGGGGGGAAAACACTGAAGCTTTCTTT. It translates to CASSLTGGENTEAFF.